A selection of T cell receptor beta chains follows, all from one sample in a study of blood T cell repertoires in COVID-19. Clones were read by immunoSEQ multiplex PCR, and TCRdb kept only the in-frame ones, dropping some. The profile covers approximately 170,000 clones, with roughly nine tenths appearing a single time and 3.5% to 4.5% taken by the ten largest. The specimen was peripheral blood. Every receptor here comes from a woman in her 70s with acute or convalescent COVID-19. Each CDR3 is given with its conserved first and last residue. D genes are given only for firm matches. Clone size is shown for a subset of rows, as once, few, many or a class of expanded clone.

TGTGCCAGCTCACCACGCCGGGAAGGTAATGGCTACACCTTC	CASSPRREGNGYTF	.	TRBJ1-2	TRBV18	.
TGTGCCAGTAGTACCTGGACAGCGTATGGCTACACCTTC	CASSTWTAYGYTF	.	TRBJ1-2	TRBV19	.
TGTGCCAGCAGTTTAAGGGGGTGGTATGGCTACACCTTC	CASSLRGWYGYTF	.	TRBJ1-2	TRBV27	.
TGTGCCAGCAGCGTAGGGGAGGCCTCTGGAAACACCATATATTTT	CASSVGEASGNTIYF	.	TRBJ1-3	TRBV5-6	.
TGTGCCAGCAGCCCAGCGTCGAATACGCAGTATTTT	CASSPASNTQYF	.	TRBJ2-3	TRBV11-2	.
TGTGCCACCTCCGGCGCTAGCGGGAGTTCATACAATGAGCAGTTCTTC	CATSGASGSSYNEQFF	TRBD2	TRBJ2-1	TRBV10-3	few
TGCAGCGTTGCGACAGGGAGGAATGAAAAACTGTTTTTT	CSVATGRNEKLFF	TRBD1	TRBJ1-4	TRBV29-1	.
TGTGCCAGCAGCTTGGGGCCCACAGGTAACACTGAAGCTTTCTTT	CASSLGPTGNTEAFF	.	TRBJ1-1	TRBV7-2	.
TGTGCCAGCACTAACGAGGGGACCGGCAGGGGAGAAGCTTTCTTT	CASTNEGTGRGEAFF	.	TRBJ1-1	TRBV2	.
TGTGCCAGCAGTTGGACAGGGCCGAACCCCTACGAGCAGTACTTC	CASSWTGPNPYEQYF	TRBD1	TRBJ2-7	TRBV2	.
TGTGCCAGTAGGCCTCCGGGGGGAACTGGGGCCAACGTCCTGACTTTC	CASRPPGGTGANVLTF	TRBD2	TRBJ2-6	TRBV19	.
TGTGCCAGCACATCGGCGGGAGGACAACCGTTCTTC	CASTSAGGQPFF	TRBD2	TRBJ2-1	TRBV6-5	.
TGTGCCAGCAGCCTGGGACTAGCGGGGGGGACCTACGAGCAGTACTTC	CASSLGLAGGTYEQYF	TRBD2	TRBJ2-7	TRBV7-6	.
TGTGCCAGCAGCGTGTCACAGGCTAATGAAAAACTGTTTTTT	CASSVSQANEKLFF	.	TRBJ1-4	TRBV9	.
TGTGCCAGCAGCTTTAGCGGGAGTGAAGCCTACAATGAGCAGTTCTTC	CASSFSGSEAYNEQFF	TRBD2	TRBJ2-1	TRBV7-9	.
TGTGCCAGCAGTCAATCGGTGACTAGCGGGAGTAATGAGCAGTTCTTC	CASSQSVTSGSNEQFF	TRBD2	TRBJ2-1	TRBV4-2	.